Listed below are T cell receptor beta chains from one sample, sequenced in a study of T cells in tuberculosis. Clones were read by immunoSEQ multiplex PCR, and TCRdb kept only the in-frame ones, dropping some. Of more than 35,000 clones listed, about 95% are singletons. Sequenced: PBMCs. The source of these receptors is a donor under 30 with latent tuberculosis or without tuberculosis infection. CDR3s include the opening cysteine and the closing phenylalanine or tryptophan.

j_gene | v_gene | CDR3aa
TRBJ2-1 | TRBV2 | CATTRGSDNEQFF
TRBJ1-4 | TRBV11-1 | CASSSTGGPNEKLFF
TRBJ2-3 | TRBV5-1 | CASSLQGTNTDTQYF
TRBJ1-2 | TRBV14 | CASSQGQGGIYGYTF
TRBJ1-5 | TRBV19 | CASTTSGSLNQPQHF
TRBJ2-1 | TRBV6-5 | CASRLAESFYNEQFF
TRBJ2-1 | TRBV6-5 | CASTVTSSYNEQFF
TRBJ2-2 | TRBV30 | CAWSVSPTGAGELFF
TRBJ2-3 | TRBV25-1 | CASSEYGTSGVGTDTQYF
TRBJ2-7 | TRBV7-2 | CASSLVSYAGVEQYF
TRBJ1-3 | TRBV6-6 | CASSYQGNTIYF
TRBJ1-2 | TRBV15 | CATSRDFRGFTF
TRBJ2-1 | TRBV9 | CASSVGDRGRSYNEQFF
TRBJ2-5 | TRBV7-7 | CASSLGLAGAGETQYF
TRBJ2-2 | TRBV23-1 | CASRPRSGRATRCYYTGELFF
TRBJ2-3 | TRBV27 | CASNWPNTDTQYF
TRBJ2-7 | TRBV11-2 | CASSSFSYEQYF
TRBJ2-1 | TRBV25-1 | CASSEFYGTSGDNEQFF
TRBJ1-5 | TRBV5-1 | CASSFQQGQPQHF
TRBJ2-1 | TRBV7-9 | CASSFRTSGLAYNEQFF
TRBJ1-2 | TRBV15 | CATSRAGARFYGYTF
TRBJ2-3 | TRBV29-1 | CSPWGRGLGTDTQYF
TRBJ2-1 | TRBV18 | CASSPWAGQNEQFF
TRBJ2-7 | TRBV27 | CASSPRQGSYEQYF
TRBJ2-1 | TRBV29-1 | CSVEEGTSGSYNEQFF
TRBJ1-4 | TRBV5-1 | CASSPRDIGPLEAKLFF
TRBJ2-7 | TRBV5-4 | CASSPDWGVNYEQYF
TRBJ2-3 | TRBV9 | CASSVGVVSTDTQYF
TRBJ2-3 | TRBV5-1 | CASSLGSGRSDTQYF
TRBJ1-2 | TRBV5-6 | CATGSGRPPLVVGYTF
TRBJ1-2 | TRBV27 | CASSLSRDREDYGYTF
TRBJ1-1 | TRBV9 | CASSPSGTGKNTEAFF
TRBJ2-1 | TRBV6-6 | CASSPGGMTYNEQFF
TRBJ1-1 | TRBV4-1 | CASSQDSGRITEAFF
TRBJ1-1 | TRBV5-6 | CASSLPTGGTEAFF
TRBJ2-7 | TRBV1 | CTSLTREPYEQYF